A single sample is the source of the 23 T cell receptor beta chains below, sequenced in a study of T cell responses to AZD1222 COVID-19 vaccine. Assay: immunoSEQ multiplex PCR; the TCRdb copy retains only in-frame clones and omits some. The repertoire holds approximately 98,000 clones, more than 70% seen once, with roughly 3% in the top ten. Sample: peripheral blood, taken on day 0 of MenACWY control vaccination. The receptors were gathered from an adult in good health.

The chain's CDR3 is CASSLFRGTGGYEQYF. The CDR3 nucleotides read TGTGCCAGCAGCTTGTTCCGTGGGACAGGGGGCTACGAGCAGTACTTC. The chain uses TRBV5-6 and TRBJ2-7; 11 nucleotides line up with TRBD1. Germline CDR1 reads SGHDT; CDR2 reads YYEEEE. V shed 1 base and J 3 bases; nucleotides not matched to a gene: 6. The CDR3 spans 16 residues.

The chain employs TRBV28 and TRBJ1-2; no reliable D call. The V gene's germline CDR1 is MDHEN and CDR2 SYDVKM. V gave up 3 bases and J gave up 1 base, with 9 bases separating them. The CDR3 consists of 14 residues. CDR3 DNA sequence: TGTGCCAGCAGTTTGGGGAATCGTAACTATGGCTACACCTTC. As protein: CASSLGNRNYGYTF.

This rearrangement joins TRBV23-1 to TRBJ1-2; D is ambiguous. TRBV23-1 is annotated as an ORF whose role is uncertain. Trimming cost V 5 bases and J 14 bases, with 39 bases left between them. The CDR3 is 19 amino acids. The CDR3 nucleotides read TGCGCCAGCAGTAGGGAGGAGAGCCCATATTACTTAAGCGGCCGCCCGGGTACCTTC. Translated, it gives CASSREESPYYLSGRPGTF.

The V and J genes are TRBV21-1 and TRBJ1-6; the table's D call of TRBD1 was not tested on the DNA. TRBV21-1 is a listed pseudogene. The CDR3 sequence is 17 residues long. The CDR3 loop reads CASSKALYPGGNSPLHF. The CDR3 DNA sequence: TGTGCCAGCAGCAAAGCGCTTTATCCAGGGGGGAATTCACCCCTCCACTTT.

The chain is built from TRBV6-1 and TRBJ2-5; 9 bases are a match to TRBD2. This CDR3 has 15 residues. Germline CDR1 is MNHNS and CDR2 is SASEGT. After removal of 2 bases from V and 5 bases from J, the junction contained 6 bases not matched to a gene. The CDR3 DNA sequence: TGTGCCAGCAGTGAATCAGCGGGGGGAATGGAGACCCAGTACTTC. Protein product: CASSESAGGMETQYF.

This sequence joins TRBV6-2 or TRBV6-3 and TRBJ1-5; D unclear. The CDR3 loop spans 12 amino acids. Germline loops: CDR1 MNHEY, CDR2 SVGEGT. V lost 0 bases, J lost 8 bases, and 5 bases lay in between. CDR3 in amino acids: CASSYSIEPQHF. The CDR3 coding sequence is TGTGCCAGCAGTTACTCAATCGAGCCCCAGCATTTT.

This chain links TRBV10-2 with TRBJ2-7; a weak D match, TRBD2 (5 bases). Per germline, CDR1 WSHSY and CDR2 SAAADI. This CDR3 is 13 amino acids long. V was clipped by 5 bases and J by 6 bases, with 14 bases between them. The CDR3 region has the DNA TGCGCCAGCAGTTTCGGGGTGCAGACCGAGCAGTACTTC. This sequence encodes CASSFGVQTEQYF.

The V gene is TRBV7-8, the J gene TRBJ1-2; 9 nucleotides align to TRBD1. Germline CDR1 and CDR2: SGHVS and FQNEAQ. V was clipped by 2 bases and J by 4 bases; unmatched bases: 11. The CDR3 is made up of 17 amino acids. The CDR3 sequence: CASSLPFRTGEGYGYTF. CDR3 in DNA: TGTGCCAGCAGCTTACCCTTCCGGACAGGGGAGGGCTATGGCTACACCTTC.

This rearrangement joins TRBV10-2 to TRBJ2-7; D is ambiguous. The germline V gene has CDR1 WSHSY and CDR2 SAAADI. This CDR3 region has 11 residues. V was cut by 9 bases and J by 2 bases, with 8 bases left in between. CDR3 nucleotides: TGCGCCAGTCGAGACACCTACGAGCAGTACTTC. Protein: CASRDTYEQYF.

The chain couples TRBV29-1 to TRBJ2-4, with 8 nucleotides matching TRBD1. Germline V CDR1 and CDR2: SQVTM, ANQGSEA. The V segment lost 3 bases and the J segment 9 bases; nucleotides outside the gene matches: 1. This CDR3 has 11 amino acids. CDR3 protein: CSVEDRVIQYF. For the CDR3, the DNA is TGCAGCGTTGAGGACAGGGTCATTCAGTACTTC.

The chain uses TRBV7-2 and TRBJ2-2; D remains ambiguous. The V end lost 8 bases, the J end lost 4 bases, and 17 bases lay between the germline ends. The CDR3 is made up of 15 amino acids. Germline CDR1 reads SGHTA; CDR2 reads FQGNSA. The CDR3 sequence: CASSPFGGGTGELFF. The CDR3 DNA follows: TGTGCCAGCTCCCCCTTTGGTGGCGGCACCGGGGAGCTGTTTTTT. The full variable domain, rest sourced from reference TRBV7-2 and TRBJ2-2, is GAGVSQSPSNKVTEKGKDVELRCDPISGHTALYWYRQSLGQGLEFLIYFQGNSAPDKSGLPSDRFSAERTGGSVSTLTIQRTQQEDSAVYLCASSPFGGGTGELFFGEGSRLTVL.

This chain connects TRBV19 to TRBJ1-1, with 12 bases fitting TRBD1. Germline V lookup: CDR1 LNHDA, CDR2 SQIVND (reference sequence). The V gene end was trimmed by 6 bases and the J gene end by 7 bases; junction bases not matched to a gene: 12. The CDR3 totals 16 residues. CDR3 region: CASRSPRGQGAGEAFF. The CDR3 DNA reads TGTGCCAGTAGGTCACCGCGGGGACAGGGGGCGGGTGAAGCTTTCTTT.

The table lists this clone with a count of one. This sequence joins TRBV2 and TRBJ1-5; D remains unclear. The germline V and J ends were trimmed by 1 base and 1 base, with 8 bases remaining between them. Per the germline V gene, CDR1 is SNHLY and CDR2 is FYNNEI. The CDR3 spans 15 residues. CDR3 residues: CASSEGRSSNQPQHF. CDR3 nucleotide sequence: TGTGCCAGCAGTGAAGGGCGGAGCAGCAATCAGCCCCAGCATTTT.

V gene TRBV19 combines with J gene TRBJ2-2; D perhaps matches TRBD2 (6 bases). This CDR3 region has 15 residues. Germline loops: CDR1 LNHDA, CDR2 SQIVND (reference sequence). Between the trimmed V and J ends, which lost 1 base and 7 bases, there was a span of 13 bases. The CDR3 is CASSIGDFDVGELFF. The DNA of the CDR3 is TGTGCCAGTAGTATAGGGGACTTCGACGTCGGGGAGCTGTTTTTT.

The chain uses TRBV5-1 and TRBJ2-1, with a tentative D call TRBD2 (7 bases). Per the germline V gene, CDR1 is SGHRS and CDR2 is YFSETQ. This CDR3 region has 15 residues. V was clipped by 0 bases and J by 2 bases, with 9 bases between them. The CDR3 coding sequence is TGCGCCAGCAGCTTGGAGGGGGGGCCCTACAATGAGCAGTTCTTC. As protein: CASSLEGGPYNEQFF.

The chain's CDR3 is CASSPDRDRVGAFF. The CDR3 DNA sequence: TGCGCCAGCAGCCCGGACCGGGACAGGGTGGGGGCTTTCTTT. The chain combines TRBV5-1 with TRBJ1-1; 9 bases map to TRBD1. The length of the CDR3 is 14 residues. The trim removed 4 bases at V and 11 bases at J, leaving 12 bases unmatched. Germline V lookup: CDR1 SGHRS, CDR2 YFSETQ.

The chain uses TRBV2 and TRBJ2-7; 13 positions match TRBD2. This CDR3 comprises 15 residues. The germline gives CDR1 SNHLY, CDR2 FYNNEI. V lost 6 bases, J lost 7 bases, and 9 bases stayed unmatched. The CDR3: CASRKTSGGMREQYF. CDR3 nucleotides: TGTGCCAGCAGGAAGACTAGCGGGGGGATGAGGGAGCAGTACTTC.

The chain uses TRBV4-1 and TRBJ1-6, with a possible D match to TRBD1 (5 bases). This CDR3 has 14 amino acids. V was shortened by 4 bases and J by 10 bases, with 14 bases between the two germline ends. Germline CDR1 is MGHRA and CDR2 is YSYEKL. This CDR3 reads CASSPRGGASPLHF. The CDR3, as DNA: TGCGCCAGCAGCCCTAGGGGTGGAGCCTCACCCCTCCACTTT.

The rearrangement links TRBV5-6 to TRBJ1-2; TRBD1 might be the D (5 bases). The CDR3 has 15 residues. Per the germline V gene, CDR1 is SGHDT and CDR2 is YYEEEE. Deletions cut 4 bases from V and 5 bases from J, with 18 bases between. CDR3: CASSLGSSGSYGYTF. CDR3 in DNA: TGTGCCAGCAGCCTTGGGTCCTCAGGGTCGTATGGCTACACCTTC.

The V call is TRBV12-3 or TRBV12-4, the J call TRBJ1-1; D call uncertain. The V and J ends lost 2 bases and 11 bases respectively, with 12 bases between them. The CDR3 covers 12 residues. The CDR3 sequence is CASSLSRMYAFF. The CDR3 nucleotides read TGTGCCAGCAGTTTATCCAGGATGTATGCTTTCTTT.

V is TRBV28 and J is TRBJ1-6; 7 bases are a match to TRBD1. V dropped 4 bases and J dropped 6; count of bases not matched to a gene: 3. Germline V CDR1 and CDR2: MDHEN, SYDVKM. The CDR3 spans 14 residues. CDR3 sequence (DNA): TGTGCCAGCAGTTCGACAGGGCCTAATTCACCCCTCCACTTT. Translated: CASSSTGPNSPLHF.

The genes are TRBV2 and TRBJ1-2, with 9 bases identical to TRBD1. The CDR3 contains 16 residues. V trimming: 4 bases; J trimming: 1 base; junction bases outside the gene matches: 7. CDR1 SNHLY and CDR2 FYNNEI come from the germline V gene. CDR3 loop: CASSVSQGAVNYGYTF. The CDR3 DNA reads as TGTGCCAGCAGTGTGTCACAGGGGGCGGTTAACTATGGCTACACCTTC.

The chain uses TRBV29-1 and TRBJ2-1; D not resolved. Germline V gene data show CDR1 as SQVTM and CDR2 as ANQGSEA. The V end lost 5 bases, the J end lost 5 bases, and 10 bases lay between the germline ends. This CDR3 region has 12 residues. CDR3 coding DNA: TGCAGCGTTCAGCCGGGTGACAATGAGCAGTTCTTC. It codes for CSVQPGDNEQFF.